This entry is about one TCR beta chain. This entry belongs to a study of shared clonotypes between healthy human individuals. Assay: immunoSEQ multiplex PCR; the TCRdb copy retains only in-frame clones and omits some. The table lists 780,000 or so clones, around 70% of them singletons. The CDR3 length is 16 residues. J was trimmed by 7 bases and V by 4 bases; bases with no gene match: 14. Germline V gene sequence: CDR1 SGDLS, CDR2 YYNGEE. The sample comprised memory CD4+ T cells sorted from blood. Sample subset: CD45RA-negative fraction. The chain has TRBV9 and TRBJ2-1; 7 bases are shared with TRBD2. The clonotype originates from a young woman in good health. The CDR3 sequence: CASSPGTIGLSNEQFF. The CDR3, as DNA: TGTGCCAGCAGCCCGGGGACTATCGGTCTATCTAATGAGCAGTTCTTC. Using reference TRBV9 and TRBJ2-1 for the parts outside the CDR3, the full variable domain is DSGVTQTPKHLITATGQRVTLRCSPRSGDLSVYWYQQSLDQGLQFLIQYYNGEERAKGNILERFSAQQFPDLHSELNLSSLELGDSALYFCASSPGTIGLSNEQFFGPGTRLTVL.